These T cell receptor beta chains were read from a single sample in a study of cytomegalovirus exposure and HLA in healthy donors. Sequencing used immunoSEQ multiplex PCR; TCRdb keeps in-frame clones, though not all of them. Of about 77,000 clones in the sample, 75% to 80% are singletons; the top ten hold 4% to 5.5%. The sequenced material came from PBMCs. The receptors come from a man aged 35-49 years in good health and CMV-seronegative. Each CDR3 is given with its conserved first and last residue. A D gene is named only where the DNA matches it firmly. Only some rows state a clone size, as once, few, many or a class for expanded clones.

J gene,D gene,V gene,clone size,CDR3 protein,CDR3 DNA
TRBJ2-6,TRBD1,TRBV5-1,NA,CASSLDRGLAGSGANVLTF,TGCGCCAGCAGCTTGGACAGGGGGCTTGCTGGCTCTGGGGCCAACGTCCTGACTTTC
TRBJ1-5,TRBD1,TRBV4-1,NA,CASSQDQGARNQPQHF,TGCGCCAGCAGCCAAGATCAGGGGGCTCGCAATCAGCCCCAGCATTTT
TRBJ1-4,NA,TRBV7-9,once,CASSFSQGISEKLFF,TGTGCCAGCAGCTTCAGTCAGGGGATTTCGGAAAAACTGTTTTTT
TRBJ1-1,TRBD1,TRBV5-1,NA,CASSPGQGGNTEAFF,TGCGCCAGCAGCCCCGGACAGGGGGGGAACACTGAAGCTTTCTTT
TRBJ2-5,NA,TRBV5-8,NA,CASSFPPGTQYF,TGTGCCAGCAGCTTCCCCCCAGGGACCCAGTACTTC
TRBJ1-3,TRBD1,TRBV15,NA,CATSRDPAGGGNTIYF,TGTGCCACCAGCAGAGATCCGGCAGGGGGCGGAAACACCATATATTTT
TRBJ1-5,NA,TRBV19,few,CASSIDGGNNQPQHF,TGTGCCAGTAGTATAGACGGGGGAAACAATCAGCCCCAGCATTTT
TRBJ1-5,TRBD1,TRBV18,NA,CASSPARDRTPNQPQHF,TGTGCCAGCTCACCCGCCCGGGACAGGACACCGAATCAGCCCCAGCATTTT
TRBJ2-7,NA,TRBV18,NA,CASSPLTKTYEQYF,TGTGCCAGCTCACCCTTGACAAAAACCTACGAGCAGTACTTC
TRBJ2-3,NA,TRBV1,NA,CTSREAGVDTQYF,TGCACCAGCAGAGAAGCGGGAGTGGATACGCAGTATTTT
TRBJ1-2,NA,TRBV5-4,NA,CASSLAGVGYGYTF,TGTGCCAGCAGCTTGGCAGGGGTGGGCTATGGCTACACCTTC
TRBJ2-5,NA,TRBV18,NA,CASSPLGQETQYF,TGTGCCAGCTCACCCCTCGGCCAAGAGACCCAGTACTTC
TRBJ2-1,TRBD1,TRBV7-2,NA,CASSLTRQGAKGYNEQFF,TGTGCCAGCAGCTTAACTCGACAGGGGGCGAAGGGTTACAATGAGCAGTTCTTC
TRBJ1-1,NA,TRBV9,NA,CASSVGLVDTEAFF,TGTGCCAGCAGCGTAGGACTGGTAGACACTGAAGCTTTCTTT
TRBJ2-5,NA,TRBV19,NA,CAVGTQETQYF,TGTGCCGTCGGGACTCAAGAGACCCAGTACTTC
TRBJ2-5,TRBD2,TRBV5-1,few,CASSYSPAGGPSGETQYF,TGCGCCAGCAGCTACAGCCCAGCGGGAGGGCCCTCTGGAGAGACCCAGTACTTC
TRBJ2-5,NA,TRBV7-2,NA,CASSLEAVSEETQYF,TGTGCCAGCAGCTTAGAGGCGGTTTCGGAAGAGACCCAGTACTTC
TRBJ2-2,NA,TRBV5-4,NA,CASSPGSDTGELFF,TGTGCCAGCAGCCCCGGGTCGGACACCGGGGAGCTGTTTTTT
TRBJ2-7,NA,TRBV10-3,NA,CAISESRQNEQYF,TGTGCCATCAGTGAGTCGAGGCAGAACGAGCAGTACTTC
TRBJ1-4,TRBD1,TRBV7-9,NA,CASSVQGFNEKLFF,TGTGCCAGCAGCGTACAGGGGTTTAATGAAAAACTGTTTTTT
TRBJ2-7,NA,TRBV28,once,CASYFPSRAHYEQYF,TGTGCCAGCTATTTCCCCTCGCGGGCCCACTACGAGCAGTACTTC
TRBJ2-3,TRBD1,TRBV19,NA,CASSLTGKVVSQYF,TGTGCCAGTAGCCTGACAGGGAAGGTGGTTTCGCAGTATTTT
TRBJ2-3,NA,TRBV27,NA,CASSILSTDTQYF,TGTGCCAGCAGTATCCTTAGCACAGATACGCAGTATTTT
TRBJ2-7,NA,TRBV11-2,few,CASSLKPADYEQYF,TGTGCCAGCAGCTTAAAGCCCGCGGACTACGAGCAGTACTTC
TRBJ1-5,NA,TRBV30,NA,CAWSEQSNQPQHF,TGTGCCTGGAGCGAACAGAGCAATCAGCCCCAGCATTTT
TRBJ1-1,NA,TRBV6-5,NA,CASNLQTGNTEAFF,TGTGCCAGCAACTTACAGACAGGGAACACTGAAGCTTTCTTT
TRBJ2-1,TRBD2,TRBV28,NA,CASSLSWTSNEQFF,TGTGCCAGCAGTTTATCCTGGACTAGCAATGAGCAGTTCTTC
TRBJ2-4,TRBD2,TRBV4-3,NA,CASSQKASGRAGQENIQYF,TGCGCCAGCAGCCAAAAGGCTAGCGGGAGGGCCGGTCAAGAAAACATTCAGTACTTC
TRBJ2-7,TRBD2,TRBV19,NA,CASSASSGSSYEQYF,TGTGCCAGTAGCGCCTCTAGCGGGAGCTCCTACGAGCAGTACTTC
TRBJ1-5,NA,TRBV6-1,NA,CASSEGQPNQPQHF,TGTGCCAGCAGTGAAGGACAGCCCAATCAGCCCCAGCATTTT
TRBJ1-1,TRBD1,TRBV27,few,CASRRQGEYAEAFF,TGTGCCAGCAGACGACAGGGGGAATACGCTGAAGCTTTCTTT
TRBJ1-1,NA,TRBV7-2,medium-sized,CASTDPAGRAFF,TGTGCCAGCACCGATCCGGCTGGGCGAGCTTTCTTT
TRBJ1-3,NA,TRBV7-2,NA,CASSRNFNSGNTIYF,TGTGCCAGCAGCCGAAACTTTAACTCTGGAAACACCATATATTTT
TRBJ1-3,TRBD1,TRBV29-1,NA,CSGTGQGTGNTIYF,TGCAGCGGGACCGGACAGGGCACTGGAAACACCATATATTTT
TRBJ2-7,TRBD1,TRBV10-2,NA,CASSEYGTGGEQYF,TGCGCCAGCAGTGAGTACGGGACAGGGGGCGAGCAGTACTTC
TRBJ1-3,NA,TRBV2,NA,CASRGRGTAGNTIYF,TGTGCCAGCAGGGGCCGGGGGACGGCTGGAAACACCATATATTTT
TRBJ2-5,NA,TRBV5-6,NA,CASSLERQETQYF,TGTGCCAGCAGCTTGGAGAGGCAAGAGACCCAGTACTTC
TRBJ2-7,NA,TRBV21-1,once,CASRQSGQIFYEQYF,TGTGCCAGCCGCCAGTCGGGACAGATTTTCTACGAGCAGTACTTC
TRBJ2-3,TRBD1,TRBV15,NA,CATSTDRDGADTQYF,TGTGCCACCAGCACCGACAGGGACGGGGCAGATACGCAGTATTTT
TRBJ1-2,TRBD1,TRBV5-1,few,CASSVGQAQTNYGYTF,TGCGCCAGCAGCGTGGGACAGGCACAAACTAACTATGGCTACACCTTC
TRBJ2-7,TRBD1,TRBV19,once,CASSTLHWGQTSYEQYF,TGTGCCAGTAGTACATTGCATTGGGGACAGACCTCCTACGAGCAGTACTTC
TRBJ1-2,NA,TRBV2,NA,CASSPTSTNYGYTF,TGTGCCAGCAGCCCGACAAGTACTAACTATGGCTACACCTTC
TRBJ2-3,TRBD2,TRBV19,once,CASSMPRLAGGSTDAQYF,TGTGCCAGTAGTATGCCACGACTAGCGGGAGGGAGCACAGATGCGCAGTATTTT
TRBJ2-7,NA,TRBV29-1,NA,CSVKGAAEQYF,TGCAGCGTGAAAGGGGCTGCCGAGCAGTACTTC
TRBJ1-5,TRBD1,TRBV5-1,NA,CASSPDRGANQPQHF,TGCGCCAGCAGCCCCGACAGGGGCGCTAATCAGCCCCAGCATTTT
TRBJ1-2,TRBD1,TRBV6-5,NA,CASSKGAGYYGYTF,TGTGCCAGCAGTAAGGGGGCAGGCTACTATGGCTACACCTTC
TRBJ1-3,NA,TRBV28,NA,CASSFAGLGNTIYF,TGTGCCAGCAGTTTCGCGGGACTTGGAAACACCATATATTTT
TRBJ2-1,TRBD2,TRBV2,NA,CASSVAGGGNEQFF,TGTGCCAGCAGTGTAGCGGGAGGCGGTAATGAGCAGTTCTTC
TRBJ1-1,TRBD1,TRBV6-5,few,CASSPGQGRTEAFF,TGTGCCAGCAGTCCAGGACAGGGGCGGACTGAAGCTTTCTTT
TRBJ2-1,TRBD2,TRBV6-5,NA,CASIRLAGGYEQFF,TGTGCCAGCATCAGACTAGCGGGAGGGTATGAGCAGTTCTTC
TRBJ1-1,NA,TRBV2,NA,CASSEWATEAFF,TGTGCCAGCAGTGAATGGGCCACTGAAGCTTTCTTT
TRBJ2-7,TRBD2,TRBV29-1,few,CSVEDPASGSYEQYF,TGCAGCGTTGAAGATCCGGCTAGCGGATCCTACGAGCAGTACTTC
TRBJ2-6,NA,TRBV14,NA,CASSPIGGVISGANVLTF,TGTGCCAGCAGCCCCATCGGGGGTGTAATCTCTGGGGCCAACGTCCTGACTTTC